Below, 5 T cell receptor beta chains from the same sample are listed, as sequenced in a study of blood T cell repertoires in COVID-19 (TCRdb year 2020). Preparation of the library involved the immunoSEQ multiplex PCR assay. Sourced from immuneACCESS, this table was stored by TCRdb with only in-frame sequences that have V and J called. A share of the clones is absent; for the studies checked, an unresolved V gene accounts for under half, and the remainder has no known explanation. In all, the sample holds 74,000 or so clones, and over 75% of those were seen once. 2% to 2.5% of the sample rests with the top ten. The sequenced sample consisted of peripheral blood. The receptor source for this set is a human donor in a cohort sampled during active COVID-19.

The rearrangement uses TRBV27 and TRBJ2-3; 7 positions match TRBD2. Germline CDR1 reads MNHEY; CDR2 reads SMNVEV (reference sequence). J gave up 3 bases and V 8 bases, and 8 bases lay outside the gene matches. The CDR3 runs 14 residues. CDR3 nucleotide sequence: TGTGCCAGCGGGCGACTAGCAGATACAGATACGCAGTATTTT. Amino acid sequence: CASGRLADTDTQYF.

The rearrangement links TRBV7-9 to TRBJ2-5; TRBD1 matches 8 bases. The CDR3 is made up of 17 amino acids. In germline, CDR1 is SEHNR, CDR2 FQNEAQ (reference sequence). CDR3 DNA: TGTGCTCAAACAGCTGGGAGTCAGGGGGCGCCGGGCGAGACCCAGTACTTC. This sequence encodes CAQTAGSQGAPGETQYF.

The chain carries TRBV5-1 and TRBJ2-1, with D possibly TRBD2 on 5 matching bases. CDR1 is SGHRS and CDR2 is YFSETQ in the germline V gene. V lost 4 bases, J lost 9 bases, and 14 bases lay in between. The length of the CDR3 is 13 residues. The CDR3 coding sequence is TGCGCCAGCAGCCCAGCGGCCTCATTTGAGCAGTTCTTC. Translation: CASSPAASFEQFF.

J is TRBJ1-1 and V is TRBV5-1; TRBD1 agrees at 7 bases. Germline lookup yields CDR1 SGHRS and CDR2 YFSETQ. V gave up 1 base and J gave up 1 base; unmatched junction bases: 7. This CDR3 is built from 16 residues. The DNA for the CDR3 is TGCGCCAGCAGCTTGACGGGGACAGCTCAGAACACTGAAGCTTTCTTT. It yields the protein CASSLTGTAQNTEAFF.

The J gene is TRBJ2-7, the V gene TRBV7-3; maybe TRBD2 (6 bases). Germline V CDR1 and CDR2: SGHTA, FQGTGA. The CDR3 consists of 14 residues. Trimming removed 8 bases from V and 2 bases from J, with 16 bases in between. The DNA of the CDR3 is TGTGCCAGCGGCAGTAGCGGTTTCCCCTACGAGCAGTACTTC. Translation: CASGSSGFPYEQYF. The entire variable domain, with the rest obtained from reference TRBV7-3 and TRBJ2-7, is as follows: GAGVSQTPSNKVTEKGKYVELRCDPISGHTALYWYRQSLGQGPEFLIYFQGTGAADDSGLPNDRFFAVRPEGSVSTLKIQRTERGDSAVYLCASGSSGFPYEQYFGPGTRLTVT.